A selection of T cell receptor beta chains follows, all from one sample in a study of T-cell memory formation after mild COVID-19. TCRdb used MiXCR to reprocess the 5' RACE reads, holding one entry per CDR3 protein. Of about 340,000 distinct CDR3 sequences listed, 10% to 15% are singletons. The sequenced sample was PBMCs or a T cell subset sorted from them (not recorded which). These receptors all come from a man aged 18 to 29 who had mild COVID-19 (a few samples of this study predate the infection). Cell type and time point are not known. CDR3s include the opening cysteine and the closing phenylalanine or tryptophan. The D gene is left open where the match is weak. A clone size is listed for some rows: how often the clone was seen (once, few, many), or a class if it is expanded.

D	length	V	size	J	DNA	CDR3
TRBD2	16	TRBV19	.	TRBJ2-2	TGTGCCAGTAGTATGACTAGCGGGGGCCCCATAGGGGAGCTGTTTTTT	CASSMTSGGPIGELFF
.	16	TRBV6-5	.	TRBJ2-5	TGTGCCAGCAGTTCCCGACTTAATAACAGGCAAGAGACCCAGTACTTC	CASSSRLNNRQETQYF
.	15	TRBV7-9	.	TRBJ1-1	TGTGCCAGCAGCTTAGCGTTGGGGGGCCTCACTGAAGCTTTCTTT	CASSLALGGLTEAFF
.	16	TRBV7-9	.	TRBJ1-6	TGTGCCAGCAGCCCGGGACGTCCGACACTGAATTCACCCCTCCACTTT	CASSPGRPTLNSPLHF
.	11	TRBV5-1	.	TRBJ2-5	TGCGCCAGCGCCCAGAGAGAGACCCAGTACTTC	CASAQRETQYF
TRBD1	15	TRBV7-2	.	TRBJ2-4	TGTGCCAGCAGCTCCCGGGGACAGGGCATGAACATTCAGTACTTC	CASSSRGQGMNIQYF
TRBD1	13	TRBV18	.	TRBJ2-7	TGTGCCAGCTCACGGGACAGGGGCCACGAGCAGTACTTC	CASSRDRGHEQYF
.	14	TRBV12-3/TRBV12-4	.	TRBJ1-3	TGTGCCAGCAGTTTACGGCACCTTGGAAACACCATATATTTT	CASSLRHLGNTIYF
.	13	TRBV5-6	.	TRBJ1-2	TGTGCCAGCAGCTGGGACCAGAACTATGGCTACACCTTC	CASSWDQNYGYTF
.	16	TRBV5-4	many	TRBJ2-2	TGTGCCGTCACCGGGGCCGAACTTTCCTCCCCCGGGGAGCTGTTTTTT	CAVTGAELSSPGELFF
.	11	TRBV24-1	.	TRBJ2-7	TGTGCCACCAGTGGCCCATACGAGCAGTACTTC	CATSGPYEQYF
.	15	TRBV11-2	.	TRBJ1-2	TGTGCCAGCAGCTTCGGCCCAGGGCCTAACTATGGCTACACCTTC	CASSFGPGPNYGYTF
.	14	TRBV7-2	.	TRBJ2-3	TGTGCCAGCAGCATCTCTTGGACTAAAGATACGCAGTATTTT	CASSISWTKDTQYF
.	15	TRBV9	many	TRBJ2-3	TGTGCCAGCAGCGTAGCTCCGAGGGAGGAAGATACGCAGTATTTT	CASSVAPREEDTQYF
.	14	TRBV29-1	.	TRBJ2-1	TGCAGCGTTGTTGGAAGGCGATCCTACAATGAGCAGTTCTTC	CSVVGRRSYNEQFF
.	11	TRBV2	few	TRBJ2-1	TGTGCCAGCACCGAGGGCAATGAGCAGTTCTTC	CASTEGNEQFF
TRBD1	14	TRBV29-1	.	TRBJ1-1	TGCAGCGTAAAAGCCGGGACAGGGGTCACTGAAGCTTTCTTT	CSVKAGTGVTEAFF
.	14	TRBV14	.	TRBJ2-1	TGTGCCAGCAGCCAAGATTTCCGGGGGAATGAGCAGTTCTTC	CASSQDFRGNEQFF
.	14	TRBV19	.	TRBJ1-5	TGTGCCAGTAGTTCGCAGGCCAGCGGTCAGCCCCAGCATTTT	CASSSQASGQPQHF
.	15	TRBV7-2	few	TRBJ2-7	TGTGCCAGCAGCCCGGGGCCAGGGGCCAATGGCGAGCAGTACTTC	CASSPGPGANGEQYF